This section outlines one T cell receptor beta chain sequence together with its context. Its antigen is unknown. The memory fraction was CD4+CD45RO+CD25- cells. General study findings and limits: Tumor memory CD4+ T cell TCR gene usage clustered with blood and lymph node memory CD4+ cells and lymph node naive CD4+ cells. Tumor Treg TCRs overlapped most with tumor naive CD4+ cells.

Looked up from germline, CDR1 is MNHEY and CDR2 is SVGEGT. CDR3 length: 15 residues. Trimming removed 6 bases from V and 0 bases from J, with 12 bases in between. Semi-nested PCR with Nested Universal Primer A followed constant-region reverse priming of full-length variable regions. One entry per CDR3 protein, called by TCRdb with MiXCR from the 5' RACE reads. The sample has 35,000 to 50,000 distinct CDR3 sequences; less than 35% are singletons. The TCR sequence derives from a female donor with breast cancer. This sequence joins TRBV6-2 or TRBV6-3 and TRBJ2-1; D remains ambiguous. Input material: memory CD4+ T cells sorted from a lymph node. Subset meaning: memory CD4+ T cells, CD4+CD45RO+CD25-. The CDR3 sequence: CASSTQFASYNEQFF. The CDR3 DNA reads TGTGCCAGCAGCACCCAGTTTGCCTCCTACAATGAGCAGTTCTTC.